The next 10 T cell receptor beta chains were all read from a single sample in a study of shared clonotypes between healthy human individuals (dated by TCRdb to 2018 to 2021). Libraries came from the immunoSEQ multiplex PCR assay. TCRdb retrieved this table from immuneACCESS and kept in-frame rearrangements only. Not all clones are present; in checked studies, unresolved V genes account for under half, and no reason is known for the remainder. The sample records over 2,000,000 clones, about 93% of which are singletons. The top ten clonotypes cover more than 1.5% of the sample. CD8 naive samples consisted of CD45RO-negative cells that were positively selected for CCR7, yielding a CD45RA+CCR7+ population without TemRA cells. Specimen: naive CD8+ T cells from PBMCs. Interpreted using the paper, the cell subset or site label stands for: CD45RA+CCR7+. The receptors were sampled from a man aged 18 to 29 in good health. Some clones in this sample may be carry-over from other donors' samples.

This rearrangement joins TRBV11-2 to TRBJ2-3, with 7 bases identical to TRBD2. The CDR3 is 16 residues long. CDR1 and CDR2 from the germline V gene are SGHAT and FQNNGV. Germline trimming cut 5 bases from V and 4 bases from J; bases unmatched to any gene: 12. CDR3 residues: CASSTMGEGLPDTQYF. As DNA, the CDR3 is TGTGCCAGCAGCACTATGGGGGAGGGCCTCCCAGATACGCAGTATTTT.

The chain joins TRBV9 to TRBJ2-2; 9 nucleotides match TRBD1. With V trimmed by 2 bases and J by 5 bases, 10 bases remained unmatched. CDR3 length: 17 residues. From germline, CDR1 is SGDLS and CDR2 YYNGEE. Here the CDR3 DNA reads TGTGCCAGCAGCGTTCCCCGGGACAGGGCATCTACCGGGGAGCTGTTTTTT. It yields the protein CASSVPRDRASTGELFF.

This chain uses TRBV27 with TRBJ2-7; TRBD1 agrees at 7 bases. CDR1 MNHEY and CDR2 SMNVEV come from the germline V gene (reference sequence). This CDR3 contains 18 residues. V was clipped by 0 bases and J by 2 bases; unmatched bases: 13. The CDR3 nucleotides read TGTGCCAGCAGTTTATCCCAGGGGCTGGACAGGCGACCCTACGAGCAGTACTTC. It is translated as CASSLSQGLDRRPYEQYF.

The DNA of the CDR3 is TGCAGCGGGAGACTAGCGGAGAACACAGATACGCAGTATTTT. This translates into CSGRLAENTDTQYF. This rearrangement joins TRBV29-1 to TRBJ2-3, with 9 positions matching TRBD2. Germline V gene lookup returns CDR1 SQVTM and CDR2 ANQGSEA. This CDR3 comprises 14 residues. V shed 7 bases, J shed 2 bases, and the junction held 7 bases outside the gene matches.

The V and J genes are TRBV19 and TRBJ2-1; either TRBD1 or TRBD2 may supply D (5 bases each). Germline V lookup: CDR1 LNHDA, CDR2 SQIVND (reference sequence). The CDR3 consists of 13 residues. Between the trimmed V and J ends, which lost 3 bases and 7 bases, there was a span of 10 bases. For the CDR3, the DNA is TGTGCCAGTAGTATTATCGGGGCAAATGAGCAGTTCTTC. Translating gives CASSIIGANEQFF.

The CDR3 loop reads CASSPPGTEDSYEQYF. CDR3 sequence (DNA): TGTGCCAGCAGCCCCCCCGGGACGGAAGACTCCTACGAGCAGTACTTC. J is TRBJ2-7 and V is TRBV27, with D perhaps TRBD1 or TRBD2 (5 bases each). The germline V and J ends were trimmed by 6 bases and 0 bases, with 18 bases remaining between them. This CDR3 region has 16 residues. The germline V gene has CDR1 MNHEY and CDR2 SMNVEV (reference sequence).

V and J are TRBV27 and TRBJ2-3, with TRBD1 as a possible D gene (6 bases). CDR1 is MNHEY and CDR2 is SMNVEV in the germline V gene (reference sequence). The CDR3 loop spans 15 amino acids. The V gene lost 5 bases and the J gene lost 5 bases, with 17 bases spanning the gap. The CDR3 DNA reads TGTGCCAGCAGTCTCTTAGGGGGAGCCGTAGATACGCAGTATTTT. It specifies CASSLLGGAVDTQYF.

The rearrangement links TRBV7-6 to TRBJ2-7; 9 bases align to TRBD2. CDR3 length: 14 amino acids. The J segment lost 2 bases and the V segment lost 6 bases, leaving 5 bases of the junction unmatched. Germline CDR1 SGHVS, CDR2 FNYEAQ. CDR3 coding DNA: TGTGCCAGCAGACCCCTAGCGGGACCCTACGAGCAGTACTTC. Encoded protein: CASRPLAGPYEQYF.

The rearrangement joins TRBV7-9 to TRBJ2-1, with a tentative D call TRBD2 (7 bases). The germline V gene encodes CDR1 SEHNR and CDR2 FQNEAQ (reference sequence). This CDR3 is 14 amino acids long. With 7 bases removed from V and 15 bases from J, the gap between germline ends came to 25 bases. This CDR3 reads CASNDGGDRTSLFF. CDR3 DNA: TGTGCCAGCAATGACGGGGGCGACAGGACTAGTCTGTTCTTC.

The CDR3 nucleotides read TGTGCCAGCAGTTCGGTCCTGGGGTGGGATCAGCCCCAGCATTTT. This sequence encodes CASSSVLGWDQPQHF. V is TRBV6-5 and J is TRBJ1-5; D unresolved. This CDR3 has 15 amino acids. CDR1 and CDR2 (germline): MNHEY, SVGAGI. V was cut by 4 bases and J by 5 bases, with 15 bases left in between.